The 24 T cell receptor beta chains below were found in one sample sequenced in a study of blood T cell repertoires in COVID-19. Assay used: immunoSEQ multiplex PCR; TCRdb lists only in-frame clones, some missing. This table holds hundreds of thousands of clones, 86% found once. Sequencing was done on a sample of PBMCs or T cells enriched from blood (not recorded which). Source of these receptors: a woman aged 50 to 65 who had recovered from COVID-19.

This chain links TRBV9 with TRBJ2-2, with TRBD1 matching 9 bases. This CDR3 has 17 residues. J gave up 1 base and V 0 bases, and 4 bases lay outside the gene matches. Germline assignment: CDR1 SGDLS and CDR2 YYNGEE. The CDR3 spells CASSVARTGVNTGELFF. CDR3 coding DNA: TGTGCCAGCAGCGTAGCTAGGACAGGGGTGAACACCGGGGAGCTGTTTTTT. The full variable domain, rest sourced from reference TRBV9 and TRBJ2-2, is DSGVTQTPKHLITATGQRVTLRCSPRSGDLSVYWYQQSLDQGLQFLIQYYNGEERAKGNILERFSAQQFPDLHSELNLSSLELGDSALYFCASSVARTGVNTGELFFGEGSRLTVL.

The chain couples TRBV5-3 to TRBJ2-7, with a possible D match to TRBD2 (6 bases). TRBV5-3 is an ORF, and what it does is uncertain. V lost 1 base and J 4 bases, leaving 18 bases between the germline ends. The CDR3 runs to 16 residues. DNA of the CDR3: TGTGCCAGAAGCTTGCGGGCTAGGAGGGCCTGTTACGAGCAGTACTTC. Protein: CARSLRARRACYEQYF.

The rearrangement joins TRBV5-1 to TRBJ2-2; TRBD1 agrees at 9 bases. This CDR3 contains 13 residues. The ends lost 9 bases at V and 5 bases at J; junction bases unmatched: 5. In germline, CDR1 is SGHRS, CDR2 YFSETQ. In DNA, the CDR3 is TGCGCCACGGGACAGGGAGCTACCGGGGAGCTGTTTTTT. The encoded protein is CATGQGATGELFF.

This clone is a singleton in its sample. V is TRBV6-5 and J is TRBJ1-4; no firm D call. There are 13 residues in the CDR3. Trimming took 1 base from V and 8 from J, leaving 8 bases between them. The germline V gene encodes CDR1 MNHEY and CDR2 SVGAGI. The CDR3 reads CASSYYPGEKLFF. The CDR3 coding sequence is TGTGCCAGCAGTTACTATCCGGGGGAAAAACTGTTTTTT.

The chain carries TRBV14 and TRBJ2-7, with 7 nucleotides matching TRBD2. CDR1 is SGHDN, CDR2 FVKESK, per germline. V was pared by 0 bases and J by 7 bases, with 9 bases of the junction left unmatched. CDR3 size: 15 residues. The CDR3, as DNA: TGTGCCAGCAGCCAAGACTGGCGGGAGCTGGAAGAGCAGTACTTC. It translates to CASSQDWRELEEQYF.

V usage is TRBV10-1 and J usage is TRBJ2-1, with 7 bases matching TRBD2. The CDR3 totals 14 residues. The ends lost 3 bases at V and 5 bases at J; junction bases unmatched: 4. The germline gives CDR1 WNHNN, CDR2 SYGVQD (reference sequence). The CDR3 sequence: CASSDSGRDNEQFF. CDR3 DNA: TGCGCCAGCAGTGATTCGGGGAGGGACAATGAGCAGTTCTTC.

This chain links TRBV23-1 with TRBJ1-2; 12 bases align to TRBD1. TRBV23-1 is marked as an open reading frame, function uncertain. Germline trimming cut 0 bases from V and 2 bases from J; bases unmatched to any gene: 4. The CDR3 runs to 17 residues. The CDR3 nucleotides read TGCGCCAGCAGTCAATCGCGGGACAGGGGGCAAAACTATGGCTACACCTTC. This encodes CASSQSRDRGQNYGYTF.

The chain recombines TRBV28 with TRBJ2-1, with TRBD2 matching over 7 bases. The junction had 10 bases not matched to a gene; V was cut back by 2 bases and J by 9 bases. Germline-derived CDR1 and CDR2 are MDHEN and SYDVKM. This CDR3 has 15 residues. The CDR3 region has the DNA TGTGCCAGCAGTTTAACGTCGGGGGGTCGTCCTGAGCAGTTCTTC. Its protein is CASSLTSGGRPEQFF.

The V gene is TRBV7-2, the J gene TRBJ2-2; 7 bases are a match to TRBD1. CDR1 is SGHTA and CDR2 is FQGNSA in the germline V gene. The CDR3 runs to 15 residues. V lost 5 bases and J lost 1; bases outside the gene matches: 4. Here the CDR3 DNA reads TGTGCCAGCAGCACCAGACAGGGGAACACCGGGGAGCTGTTTTTT. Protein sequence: CASSTRQGNTGELFF. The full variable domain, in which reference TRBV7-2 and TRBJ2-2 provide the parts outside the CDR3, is GAGVSQSPSNKVTEKGKDVELRCDPISGHTALYWYRQSLGQGLEFLIYFQGNSAPDKSGLPSDRFSAERTGGSVSTLTIQRTQQEDSAVYLCASSTRQGNTGELFFGEGSRLTVL.

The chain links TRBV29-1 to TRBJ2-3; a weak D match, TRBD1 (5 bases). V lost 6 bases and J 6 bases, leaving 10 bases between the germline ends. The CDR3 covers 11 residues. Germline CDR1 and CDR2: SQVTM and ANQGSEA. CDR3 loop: CSVDTADTQYF. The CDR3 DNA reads TGCAGCGTGGACACGGCCGATACGCAGTATTTT.

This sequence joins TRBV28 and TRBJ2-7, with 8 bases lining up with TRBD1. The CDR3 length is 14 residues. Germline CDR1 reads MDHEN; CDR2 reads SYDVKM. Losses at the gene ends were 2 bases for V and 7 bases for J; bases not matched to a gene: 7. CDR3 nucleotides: TGTGCCAGCAGTTTAGCCCAGGGGGCGCGGGAGCAGTACTTC. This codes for CASSLAQGAREQYF.

The CDR3 here is CASSSVLAGGPHYEQYF. CDR3 in DNA: TGTGCCAGCAGTTCCGTCCTAGCGGGAGGGCCTCACTACGAGCAGTACTTC. The chain couples TRBV27 to TRBJ2-7; TRBD2 aligns across 12 bases. Germline V CDR1 and CDR2: MNHEY, SMNVEV (reference sequence). CDR3 length: 17 residues. After removal of 4 bases from V and 3 bases from J, the junction contained 10 bases not matched to a gene.

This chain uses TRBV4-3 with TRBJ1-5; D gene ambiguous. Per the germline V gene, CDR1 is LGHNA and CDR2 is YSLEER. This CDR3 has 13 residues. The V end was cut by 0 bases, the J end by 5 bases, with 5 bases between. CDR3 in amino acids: CASSQEHDQPQHF. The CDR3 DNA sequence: TGCGCCAGCAGCCAAGAACACGATCAGCCCCAGCATTTT.

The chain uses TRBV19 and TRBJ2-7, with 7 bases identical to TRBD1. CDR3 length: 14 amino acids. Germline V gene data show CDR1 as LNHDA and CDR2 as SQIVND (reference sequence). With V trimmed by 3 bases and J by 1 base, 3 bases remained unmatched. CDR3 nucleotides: TGTGCCAGTAGTATCTACAGGGGATCCTACGAGCAGTACTTC. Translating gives CASSIYRGSYEQYF.

The CDR3 DNA sequence: TGTGCCAGCTCCCAAGGGGGGACAGGGGGCTACGAGCAGTACTTC. Residues: CASSQGGTGGYEQYF. The chain joins TRBV7-2 to TRBJ2-7, with 11 nucleotides matching TRBD1. The CDR3 loop spans 15 amino acids. V was pared by 8 bases and J by 3 bases, with 9 bases of the junction left unmatched. Germline assignment: CDR1 SGHTA and CDR2 FQGNSA.

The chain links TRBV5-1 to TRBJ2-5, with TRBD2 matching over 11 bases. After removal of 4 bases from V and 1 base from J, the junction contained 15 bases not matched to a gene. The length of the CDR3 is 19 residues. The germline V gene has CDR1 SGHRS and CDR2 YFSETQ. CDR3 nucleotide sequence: TGCGCCAGCAGCGTACTGGCTAGCGGGAGGAGTGTTGGCCAAGAGACCCAGTACTTC. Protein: CASSVLASGRSVGQETQYF.

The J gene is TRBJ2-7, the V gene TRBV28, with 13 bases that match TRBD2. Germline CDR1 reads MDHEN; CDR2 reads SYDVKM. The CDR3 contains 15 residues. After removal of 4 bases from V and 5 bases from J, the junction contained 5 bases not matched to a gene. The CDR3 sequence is CASSYHGTSGNEQYF. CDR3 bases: TGTGCCAGCAGTTATCACGGGACTAGCGGGAACGAGCAGTACTTC. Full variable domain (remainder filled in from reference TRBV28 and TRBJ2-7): DVKVTQSSRYLVKRTGEKVFLECVQDMDHENMFWYRQDPGLGLRLIYFSYDVKMKEKGDIPEGYSVSREKKERFSLILESASTNQTSMYLCASSYHGTSGNEQYFGPGTRLTVT.

CDR3 sequence: CASSAPYSGAGGPGELFF. The CDR3 bases are TGTGCCAGCAGCGCTCCCTACTCGGGAGCGGGGGGCCCCGGGGAGCTGTTTTTT. V gene TRBV9 combines with J gene TRBJ2-2; 9 bases align to TRBD2. CDR3 size: 18 residues. V shed 3 bases and J 6 bases; nucleotides not matched to a gene: 15. The V gene's germline CDR1 is SGDLS and CDR2 YYNGEE.

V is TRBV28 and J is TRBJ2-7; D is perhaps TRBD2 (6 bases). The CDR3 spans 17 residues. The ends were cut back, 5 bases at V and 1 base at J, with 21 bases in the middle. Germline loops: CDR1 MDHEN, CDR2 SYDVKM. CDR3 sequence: CASSRGDSLRGSYEQYF. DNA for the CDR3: TGTGCCAGCAGTCGTGGGGACTCCTTACGTGGATCCTACGAGCAGTACTTC.

CDR3 DNA sequence: TGCGCCAGCAATTACAGGGACAACTATGGCTACACCTTC. It yields the protein CASNYRDNYGYTF. V and J are TRBV4-1 and TRBJ1-2; a possible D gene is TRBD1 (6 bases). Germline CDR1 reads MGHRA; CDR2 reads YSYEKL. V was clipped by 7 bases and J by 2 bases, with 11 bases between them. The CDR3 totals 13 residues.

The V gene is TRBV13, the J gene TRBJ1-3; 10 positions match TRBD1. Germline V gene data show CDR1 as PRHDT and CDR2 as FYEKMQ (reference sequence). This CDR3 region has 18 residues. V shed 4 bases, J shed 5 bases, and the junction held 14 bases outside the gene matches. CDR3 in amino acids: CASSSRSSDRGLRNTIYF. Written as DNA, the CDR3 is TGTGCCAGCAGCTCCAGGTCCTCTGACAGGGGGCTTAGAAACACCATATATTTT.

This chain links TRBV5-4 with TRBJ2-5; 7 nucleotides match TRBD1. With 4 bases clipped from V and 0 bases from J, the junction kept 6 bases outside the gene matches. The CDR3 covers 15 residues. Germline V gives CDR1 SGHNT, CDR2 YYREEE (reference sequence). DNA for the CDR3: TGTGCCAGCAGCGACACCGGGACAGACCAAGAGACCCAGTACTTC. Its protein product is CASSDTGTDQETQYF.

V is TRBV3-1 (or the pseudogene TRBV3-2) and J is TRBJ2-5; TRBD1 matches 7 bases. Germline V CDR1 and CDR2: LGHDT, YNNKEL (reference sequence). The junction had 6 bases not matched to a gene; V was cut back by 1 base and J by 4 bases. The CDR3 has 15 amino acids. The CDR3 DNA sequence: TGTGCCAGCAGCCAAGGACAGGGATTCCCAGAGACCCAGTACTTC. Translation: CASSQGQGFPETQYF.

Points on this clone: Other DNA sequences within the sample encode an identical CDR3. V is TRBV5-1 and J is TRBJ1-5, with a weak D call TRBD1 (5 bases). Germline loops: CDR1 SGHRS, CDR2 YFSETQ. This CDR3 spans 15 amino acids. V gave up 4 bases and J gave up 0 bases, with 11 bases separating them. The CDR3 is CASSPTGNSNQPQHF. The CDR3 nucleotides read TGCGCCAGCAGCCCCACAGGAAATAGCAATCAGCCCCAGCATTTT. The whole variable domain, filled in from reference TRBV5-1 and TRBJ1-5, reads KAGVTQTPRYLIKTRGQQVTLSCSPISGHRSVSWYQQTPGQGLQFLFEYFSETQRNKGNFPGRFSGRQFSNSRSEMNVSTLELGDSALYLCASSPTGNSNQPQHFGDGTRLSIL.